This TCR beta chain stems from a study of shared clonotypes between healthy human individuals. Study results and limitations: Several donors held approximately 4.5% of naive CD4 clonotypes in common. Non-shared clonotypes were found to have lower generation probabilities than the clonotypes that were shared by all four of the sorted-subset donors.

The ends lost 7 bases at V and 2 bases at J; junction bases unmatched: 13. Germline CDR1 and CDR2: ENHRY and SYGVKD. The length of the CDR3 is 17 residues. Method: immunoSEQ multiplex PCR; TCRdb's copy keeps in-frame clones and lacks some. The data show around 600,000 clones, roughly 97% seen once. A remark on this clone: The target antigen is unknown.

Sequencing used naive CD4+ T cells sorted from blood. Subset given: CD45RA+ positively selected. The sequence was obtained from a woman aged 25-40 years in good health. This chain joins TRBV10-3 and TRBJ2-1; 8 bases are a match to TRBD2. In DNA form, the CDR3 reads TGTGCCATCAATTTATCGGGACGGGAGGGCACCTACAATGAGCAGTTCTTC. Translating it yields CAINLSGREGTYNEQFF.